The present entry profiles one TCR beta chain with its context. Its target is not known. This sample was taken from a study of graft-versus-host responses after intestinal transplantation. Study context: Among the recipients, all got anti-thymocyte globulin induction and then tacrolimus and steroids for approximately 3 years.

The table came from immunoSEQ multiplex PCR; TCRdb's copy has only in-frame clones and leaves some out. The data hold 62,000 or so clones, with approximately 90% observed a single time. This CDR3 has 16 residues. General study points: The study found high graft-versus-host to host-versus-graft clonal ratios in allografts of patients with graft-donor T cell macrochimerism. Recipient marrow showed GvH clones, some seen first in ileum or blood.

V is TRBV1 and J is TRBJ2-3; TRBD2 was called by the table and not checked on the DNA. TRBV1 is termed a pseudogene. This material consisted of PBMCs, taken 26 days after transplant. The clonotype originates from a human patient who received an intestinal transplant, so some T cells may come from the graft donor. CDR3 DNA: TGCACCAGCAGCCCGCCACTTAGCGGGAGCACAGATACGCAGTATTTT. Translation gives CTSSPPLSGSTDTQYF.